The 29 T cell receptor beta chains below come from one sample, sequenced in a study of CD8+ T cells in alopecia areata. Treatment here: oral pan-JAK inhibitor, 5-10 mg twice daily. RNA was isolated and reverse transcribed to cDNA, the sequencing template. Clones were sequenced by immunoSEQ multiplex PCR, and TCRdb holds only the in-frame ones, with some missing. This table has around 150,000 clones, about three fifths appearing once. This sample comprised CD4+ T cells sorted from blood, obtained at week 4, from a patient treated with tofacitinib. The receptors were gathered from a human donor with alopecia areata.

This clone was counted a single time. The chain recombines TRBV30 with TRBJ2-2; weak D call: TRBD2 (5 bases). Trimming left V 2 bases short and J 0 bases short, with 13 bases between. The CDR3 sequence is 16 residues long. CDR1 and CDR2 from the germline V gene are GTSNPN and SVGIG (reference sequence). CDR3 region: CAWSPRRPSNTGELFF. DNA of the CDR3: TGTGCCTGGAGTCCCCGGAGGCCCTCGAACACCGGGGAGCTGTTTTTT. Full variable domain (missing parts from reference TRBV30 and TRBJ2-2): SQTIHQWPATLVQPVGSPLSLECTVEGTSNPNLYWYRQAAGRGLQLLFYSVGIGQISSEVPQNLSASRPQDRQFILSSKKLLLSDSGFYLCAWSPRRPSNTGELFFGEGSRLTVL.

A few counts support this clone. V gene TRBV29-1 combines with J gene TRBJ2-7; tentative D call: TRBD1 (5 bases). V was cut by 4 bases and J by 7 bases, with 20 bases left in between. Germline V gives CDR1 SQVTM, CDR2 ANQGSEA. The CDR3 sequence is 14 residues long. As DNA, the CDR3 is TGCAGCGTTGGAATGGTTTCTCAAAAGGGGGAGCAGTACTTC. Translating it yields CSVGMVSQKGEQYF.

The chain is built from TRBV23-1 and TRBJ1-6; tentative D call: TRBD1 (5 bases). TRBV23-1 is flagged as an ORF with uncertain function. CDR3 size: 16 residues. V lost 2 bases to trimming and J lost 5 bases, with 13 bases between them. The CDR3: CASSQVSGADNSPLHF. As DNA, the CDR3 is TGCGCCAGCAGTCAAGTATCCGGGGCGGATAATTCACCCCTCCACTTT.

This sequence joins TRBV5-4 and TRBJ2-3; TRBD1 agrees at 7 bases. The germline gives CDR1 SGHNT, CDR2 YYREEE (reference sequence). The CDR3 loop spans 12 amino acids. Losses at the gene ends were 4 bases for V and 14 bases for J; bases not matched to a gene: 10. The CDR3 reads CASSRRDSLLYF. The CDR3, as DNA: TGTGCCAGCAGCCGCCGGGACAGCTTGTTGTATTTT.

CDR3 region: CASTSGTGLNQPQHF. CDR3 nucleotide sequence: TGTGCCAGCACTTCCGGGACAGGCCTTAATCAGCCCCAGCATTTT. V gene TRBV2 combines with J gene TRBJ1-5; TRBD1 aligns across 8 bases. The germline CDR1 and CDR2 sequences are SNHLY and FYNNEI. Trimming at V came to 7 bases and at J to 4 bases, leaving 9 bases not matched to a gene. This CDR3 has 15 residues.

V usage is TRBV7-3 and J usage is TRBJ2-5, with 7 bases fitting TRBD1. This CDR3 contains 15 residues. Germline V gene lookup returns CDR1 SGHTA and CDR2 FQGTGA. V gave up 2 bases and J gave up 5 bases; unmatched junction bases: 8. CDR3 protein: CASSLSGTARETQYF. The DNA of the CDR3 is TGTGCCAGCAGCTTATCCGGGACAGCTAGGGAGACCCAGTACTTC.

V and J are TRBV4-2 and TRBJ1-2; maybe TRBD1 (5 bases). Germline V gene data show CDR1 as LGHNA and CDR2 as YNFKEQ. V was cut by 3 bases and J by 8 bases, with 19 bases left in between. The CDR3 covers 15 residues. The CDR3 sequence is CASSQRAGGALGYTF. CDR3 sequence (DNA): TGTGCCAGCAGCCAGCGGGCAGGAGGGGCGCTGGGCTACACCTTC.

The chain is built from TRBV30 and TRBJ2-7; D call uncertain. The CDR3 is 13 amino acids. V was trimmed by 0 bases and J by 0 bases, leaving 6 bases between them. The germline V gene encodes CDR1 GTSNPN and CDR2 SVGIG (reference sequence). In DNA, the CDR3 is TGTGCCTGGAGTGTACTGAGCTCCTACGAGCAGTACTTC. Amino acid sequence: CAWSVLSSYEQYF.

A few counts support this clone. J is TRBJ1-3 and V is TRBV19; D is unclear. The CDR3 is 15 amino acids. Germline V lookup: CDR1 LNHDA, CDR2 SQIVND (reference sequence). The V gene lost 3 bases and the J gene lost 1 base, with 10 bases spanning the gap. The CDR3 loop reads CASSIAALSGNTIYF. The CDR3 DNA is TGTGCCAGTAGTATTGCTGCGTTGTCTGGAAACACCATATATTTT.

This clone has just a few counts. This CDR3 is CSSSRVDEQFF. The DNA of the CDR3 is TGCAGCTCCAGTCGGGTTGATGAGCAGTTCTTC. V is TRBV29-1 and J is TRBJ2-1; D is unresolved. Germline V gene lookup returns CDR1 SQVTM and CDR2 ANQGSEA. The CDR3 spans 11 residues. Trimming cost V 8 bases and J 8 bases, with 13 bases left between them.

This CDR3 reads CASSLSDSNQPQHF. The CDR3 nucleotides read TGTGCCAGCAGCTTATCGGACAGCAATCAGCCCCAGCATTTT. The chain couples TRBV7-2 to TRBJ1-5; D is unclear. This CDR3 is built from 14 residues. Germline-derived CDR1 and CDR2 are SGHTA and FQGNSA. The V gene lost 2 bases and the J gene lost 1 base, with 6 bases spanning the gap.

The V and J genes are TRBV2 and TRBJ2-7; tentative D call: TRBD2 (6 bases). There are 14 residues in the CDR3. V dropped 6 bases and J dropped 2 bases, with 14 bases sitting between them. The germline V gene encodes CDR1 SNHLY and CDR2 FYNNEI. The CDR3 loop reads CASRAGRLTYEQYF. The CDR3 nucleotides are TGTGCCAGCAGGGCGGGACGGTTGACCTACGAGCAGTACTTC.

This clone was seen a handful of times. The chain combines TRBV6-6 with TRBJ2-1, with a possible D match to TRBD1 (5 bases). Germline loops: CDR1 MNHNY, CDR2 SVGAGI (reference sequence). V shed 6 bases and J shed 7 bases, with 10 bases lying between them. The CDR3 is 12 amino acids. CDR3 DNA sequence: TGTGCCAGCAGCCTGAAGGGGAATGAGCAGTTCTTC. It is translated as CASSLKGNEQFF.

The V call is TRBV9, the J call TRBJ2-7; 8 positions agree with TRBD1. After removal of 3 bases from V and 3 bases from J, the junction contained 14 bases not matched to a gene. The CDR3 runs to 17 residues. Germline lookup yields CDR1 SGDLS and CDR2 YYNGEE. The DNA of the CDR3 is TGTGCCAGCAGCGCCGGCTCCGGGGCAGGGGGCATCTACGAGCAGTACTTC. It is translated as CASSAGSGAGGIYEQYF. Complete variable domain (other parts from reference TRBV9 and TRBJ2-7): DSGVTQTPKHLITATGQRVTLRCSPRSGDLSVYWYQQSLDQGLQFLIQYYNGEERAKGNILERFSAQQFPDLHSELNLSSLELGDSALYFCASSAGSGAGGIYEQYFGPGTRLTVT.

This clone is a singleton in its sample. V gene TRBV9 combines with J gene TRBJ2-1, with D possibly TRBD1 on 6 matching bases. V was pared by 4 bases and J by 4 bases, with 12 bases between. The length of the CDR3 is 14 residues. Germline CDR1 is SGDLS and CDR2 is YYNGEE. The CDR3 reads CASSIDRFYNEQFF. In DNA, the CDR3 is TGTGCCAGCAGCATTGACAGGTTTTACAATGAGCAGTTCTTC. Variable domain in full (rest from reference TRBV9 and TRBJ2-1): DSGVTQTPKHLITATGQRVTLRCSPRSGDLSVYWYQQSLDQGLQFLIQYYNGEERAKGNILERFSAQQFPDLHSELNLSSLELGDSALYFCASSIDRFYNEQFFGPGTRLTVL.

This clone occurred a few times. The chain carries TRBV6-5 and TRBJ1-2; tentatively, D is TRBD1 (5 bases). Germline V lookup: CDR1 MNHEY, CDR2 SVGAGI. This CDR3 spans 14 amino acids. Trimming cost V 5 bases and J 6 bases, with 16 bases left between them. The CDR3 loop reads CASSTTTVPDGYTF. CDR3 nucleotides: TGTGCCAGCAGTACCACGACAGTGCCGGATGGCTACACCTTC.

This rearrangement joins TRBV28 to TRBJ2-7; 8 bases are a match to TRBD2. In germline, CDR1 is MDHEN, CDR2 SYDVKM. V gave up 6 bases and J gave up 5 bases; unmatched junction bases: 3. The CDR3 has 12 residues. In DNA form, the CDR3 reads TGTGCCAGCAGCGGGACTAGGGACGAGCAGTACTTC. It yields the protein CASSGTRDEQYF. Looking up the rest from reference TRBV28 and TRBJ2-7 gives the full variable domain: DVKVTQSSRYLVKRTGEKVFLECVQDMDHENMFWYRQDPGLGLRLIYFSYDVKMKEKGDIPEGYSVSREKKERFSLILESASTNQTSMYLCASSGTRDEQYFGPGTRLTVT.

The chain is built from TRBV19 and TRBJ2-5; perhaps TRBD2 as D (5 bases). The V and J ends lost 5 bases and 2 bases respectively, with 15 bases between them. Germline CDR1 LNHDA, CDR2 SQIVND (reference sequence). The CDR3 has 15 amino acids. DNA of the CDR3: TGTGCCAGTAGTTTGTCGGGGATGAGACAAGAGACCCAGTACTTC. It is translated as CASSLSGMRQETQYF.

V and J are TRBV4-2 and TRBJ1-2; TRBD1 matches 7 bases. CDR3 length: 16 residues. Germline V lookup: CDR1 LGHNA, CDR2 YNFKEQ. V shed 0 bases, J shed 5 bases, and the junction held 9 bases outside the gene matches. The CDR3 spells CASSQEGSGQYYGYTF. The CDR3 DNA reads as TGTGCCAGCAGCCAAGAAGGTTCGGGACAGTATTATGGCTACACCTTC.

The table lists this clone with a few counts. As DNA, the CDR3 is TGTGCCTGGAGCCCCGGCCCTCTTGGCTACACCTTC. This gives the protein CAWSPGPLGYTF. V gene TRBV30 combines with J gene TRBJ1-2; no clear D gene. This CDR3 is built from 12 residues. V gave up 3 bases and J gave up 7 bases, with 12 bases separating them. Germline assignment: CDR1 GTSNPN and CDR2 SVGIG (reference sequence).

This clone was counted a few times. The chain has TRBV5-1 and TRBJ1-4, with D perhaps matching TRBD1 (5 bases). V shed 0 bases and J shed 7 bases, with 13 bases lying between them. The CDR3 totals 15 residues. Per germline, CDR1 SGHRS and CDR2 YFSETQ. CDR3 region: CASSLAFQGREKLFF. The CDR3 bases are TGCGCCAGCAGCTTGGCCTTCCAGGGCCGTGAAAAACTGTTTTTT.

This clone was counted only a few times. V and J are TRBV29-1 and TRBJ2-2; D unclear. CDR1 and CDR2 from the germline V gene are SQVTM and ANQGSEA. Trimming took off 6 bases at V and 1 base at J, with 9 bases between the two ends. This CDR3 has 13 amino acids. CDR3: CSVDTGNTGELFF. The CDR3 coding sequence is TGCAGCGTCGACACGGGGAACACCGGGGAGCTGTTTTTT.

This clone has more than one count but fewer than ten. This rearrangement joins TRBV12-2 to TRBJ2-7; whether TRBD1, the table's D call, matches the DNA was not checked. TRBV12-2 is classified as a pseudogene. The CDR3 runs 16 residues. CDR3 region: CASRFLGSGQGSEQYF. DNA for the CDR3: TGTGCAAGTCGGTTCCTTGGGTCGGGACAGGGGAGCGAGCAGTACTTC.

Only a few counts were recorded for this clone. The J gene is TRBJ2-5, the V gene TRBV7-9; D remains unclear. V dropped 5 bases and J dropped 5 bases, with 12 bases sitting between them. The CDR3 runs to 13 residues. Germline loops: CDR1 SEHNR, CDR2 FQNEAQ (reference sequence). CDR3 bases: TGTGCCAGCAGCCGGGCACCTCGGGAGACCCAGTACTTC. This encodes CASSRAPRETQYF.

J is TRBJ1-5 and V is TRBV18; 10 nucleotides line up with TRBD1. The CDR3 runs 16 residues. Germline-derived CDR1 and CDR2 are KGHSH and LQKENI. The V segment lost 4 bases and the J segment 9 bases; nucleotides outside the gene matches: 12. CDR3 coding DNA: TGTGCCAGCTCACGAACGGGGGGACAGGGGCTGGGGCCCCAGCATTTT. Translation: CASSRTGGQGLGPQHF.

Notes on this clone: The germline gene is not matched at one end of the junction; a read error may be the cause. The chain has TRBV15 and TRBJ1-3, with a weak D call TRBD1 (5 bases). The CDR3 runs to 14 residues. The germline gives CDR1 LNHNV, CDR2 YYDKDF (reference sequence). CDR3 nucleotide sequence: TGTGCCACTGTCCAGGGAGGGACTGGAAACTCCATATATTTT. Residues: CATVQGGTGNSIYF.

CDR3 amino acids: CASTRGFGEKLFF. CDR3 nucleotide sequence: TGTGCCAGCACGAGGGGATTTGGAGAAAAACTGTTTTTT. The rearrangement uses TRBV27 and TRBJ1-4, with D maybe TRBD1 (5 bases). CDR3 length: 13 residues. Deletions cut 7 bases from V and 8 bases from J, with 14 bases between. The germline gives CDR1 MNHEY, CDR2 SMNVEV (reference sequence).

This chain uses TRBV30 with TRBJ1-1, with D tentatively TRBD1 (5 bases). In germline, CDR1 is GTSNPN, CDR2 SVGIG (reference sequence). The V and J ends lost 0 bases and 2 bases respectively, with 10 bases between them. CDR3 size: 14 residues. CDR3 protein: CAWSVRGSNTEAFF. Written as DNA, the CDR3 is TGTGCCTGGAGTGTCCGGGGGAGTAACACTGAAGCTTTCTTT.

The CDR3 reads CASSDPGTGGIYGYTF. CDR3 DNA sequence: TGTGCCAGCAGTGACCCCGGGACAGGGGGCATCTATGGCTACACCTTC. V is TRBV25-1 and J is TRBJ1-2, with 12 nucleotides matching TRBD1. Germline lookup yields CDR1 MGHDK and CDR2 SYGVNS. The CDR3 contains 16 residues. V lost 3 bases, J lost 4 bases, and 6 bases stayed unmatched.